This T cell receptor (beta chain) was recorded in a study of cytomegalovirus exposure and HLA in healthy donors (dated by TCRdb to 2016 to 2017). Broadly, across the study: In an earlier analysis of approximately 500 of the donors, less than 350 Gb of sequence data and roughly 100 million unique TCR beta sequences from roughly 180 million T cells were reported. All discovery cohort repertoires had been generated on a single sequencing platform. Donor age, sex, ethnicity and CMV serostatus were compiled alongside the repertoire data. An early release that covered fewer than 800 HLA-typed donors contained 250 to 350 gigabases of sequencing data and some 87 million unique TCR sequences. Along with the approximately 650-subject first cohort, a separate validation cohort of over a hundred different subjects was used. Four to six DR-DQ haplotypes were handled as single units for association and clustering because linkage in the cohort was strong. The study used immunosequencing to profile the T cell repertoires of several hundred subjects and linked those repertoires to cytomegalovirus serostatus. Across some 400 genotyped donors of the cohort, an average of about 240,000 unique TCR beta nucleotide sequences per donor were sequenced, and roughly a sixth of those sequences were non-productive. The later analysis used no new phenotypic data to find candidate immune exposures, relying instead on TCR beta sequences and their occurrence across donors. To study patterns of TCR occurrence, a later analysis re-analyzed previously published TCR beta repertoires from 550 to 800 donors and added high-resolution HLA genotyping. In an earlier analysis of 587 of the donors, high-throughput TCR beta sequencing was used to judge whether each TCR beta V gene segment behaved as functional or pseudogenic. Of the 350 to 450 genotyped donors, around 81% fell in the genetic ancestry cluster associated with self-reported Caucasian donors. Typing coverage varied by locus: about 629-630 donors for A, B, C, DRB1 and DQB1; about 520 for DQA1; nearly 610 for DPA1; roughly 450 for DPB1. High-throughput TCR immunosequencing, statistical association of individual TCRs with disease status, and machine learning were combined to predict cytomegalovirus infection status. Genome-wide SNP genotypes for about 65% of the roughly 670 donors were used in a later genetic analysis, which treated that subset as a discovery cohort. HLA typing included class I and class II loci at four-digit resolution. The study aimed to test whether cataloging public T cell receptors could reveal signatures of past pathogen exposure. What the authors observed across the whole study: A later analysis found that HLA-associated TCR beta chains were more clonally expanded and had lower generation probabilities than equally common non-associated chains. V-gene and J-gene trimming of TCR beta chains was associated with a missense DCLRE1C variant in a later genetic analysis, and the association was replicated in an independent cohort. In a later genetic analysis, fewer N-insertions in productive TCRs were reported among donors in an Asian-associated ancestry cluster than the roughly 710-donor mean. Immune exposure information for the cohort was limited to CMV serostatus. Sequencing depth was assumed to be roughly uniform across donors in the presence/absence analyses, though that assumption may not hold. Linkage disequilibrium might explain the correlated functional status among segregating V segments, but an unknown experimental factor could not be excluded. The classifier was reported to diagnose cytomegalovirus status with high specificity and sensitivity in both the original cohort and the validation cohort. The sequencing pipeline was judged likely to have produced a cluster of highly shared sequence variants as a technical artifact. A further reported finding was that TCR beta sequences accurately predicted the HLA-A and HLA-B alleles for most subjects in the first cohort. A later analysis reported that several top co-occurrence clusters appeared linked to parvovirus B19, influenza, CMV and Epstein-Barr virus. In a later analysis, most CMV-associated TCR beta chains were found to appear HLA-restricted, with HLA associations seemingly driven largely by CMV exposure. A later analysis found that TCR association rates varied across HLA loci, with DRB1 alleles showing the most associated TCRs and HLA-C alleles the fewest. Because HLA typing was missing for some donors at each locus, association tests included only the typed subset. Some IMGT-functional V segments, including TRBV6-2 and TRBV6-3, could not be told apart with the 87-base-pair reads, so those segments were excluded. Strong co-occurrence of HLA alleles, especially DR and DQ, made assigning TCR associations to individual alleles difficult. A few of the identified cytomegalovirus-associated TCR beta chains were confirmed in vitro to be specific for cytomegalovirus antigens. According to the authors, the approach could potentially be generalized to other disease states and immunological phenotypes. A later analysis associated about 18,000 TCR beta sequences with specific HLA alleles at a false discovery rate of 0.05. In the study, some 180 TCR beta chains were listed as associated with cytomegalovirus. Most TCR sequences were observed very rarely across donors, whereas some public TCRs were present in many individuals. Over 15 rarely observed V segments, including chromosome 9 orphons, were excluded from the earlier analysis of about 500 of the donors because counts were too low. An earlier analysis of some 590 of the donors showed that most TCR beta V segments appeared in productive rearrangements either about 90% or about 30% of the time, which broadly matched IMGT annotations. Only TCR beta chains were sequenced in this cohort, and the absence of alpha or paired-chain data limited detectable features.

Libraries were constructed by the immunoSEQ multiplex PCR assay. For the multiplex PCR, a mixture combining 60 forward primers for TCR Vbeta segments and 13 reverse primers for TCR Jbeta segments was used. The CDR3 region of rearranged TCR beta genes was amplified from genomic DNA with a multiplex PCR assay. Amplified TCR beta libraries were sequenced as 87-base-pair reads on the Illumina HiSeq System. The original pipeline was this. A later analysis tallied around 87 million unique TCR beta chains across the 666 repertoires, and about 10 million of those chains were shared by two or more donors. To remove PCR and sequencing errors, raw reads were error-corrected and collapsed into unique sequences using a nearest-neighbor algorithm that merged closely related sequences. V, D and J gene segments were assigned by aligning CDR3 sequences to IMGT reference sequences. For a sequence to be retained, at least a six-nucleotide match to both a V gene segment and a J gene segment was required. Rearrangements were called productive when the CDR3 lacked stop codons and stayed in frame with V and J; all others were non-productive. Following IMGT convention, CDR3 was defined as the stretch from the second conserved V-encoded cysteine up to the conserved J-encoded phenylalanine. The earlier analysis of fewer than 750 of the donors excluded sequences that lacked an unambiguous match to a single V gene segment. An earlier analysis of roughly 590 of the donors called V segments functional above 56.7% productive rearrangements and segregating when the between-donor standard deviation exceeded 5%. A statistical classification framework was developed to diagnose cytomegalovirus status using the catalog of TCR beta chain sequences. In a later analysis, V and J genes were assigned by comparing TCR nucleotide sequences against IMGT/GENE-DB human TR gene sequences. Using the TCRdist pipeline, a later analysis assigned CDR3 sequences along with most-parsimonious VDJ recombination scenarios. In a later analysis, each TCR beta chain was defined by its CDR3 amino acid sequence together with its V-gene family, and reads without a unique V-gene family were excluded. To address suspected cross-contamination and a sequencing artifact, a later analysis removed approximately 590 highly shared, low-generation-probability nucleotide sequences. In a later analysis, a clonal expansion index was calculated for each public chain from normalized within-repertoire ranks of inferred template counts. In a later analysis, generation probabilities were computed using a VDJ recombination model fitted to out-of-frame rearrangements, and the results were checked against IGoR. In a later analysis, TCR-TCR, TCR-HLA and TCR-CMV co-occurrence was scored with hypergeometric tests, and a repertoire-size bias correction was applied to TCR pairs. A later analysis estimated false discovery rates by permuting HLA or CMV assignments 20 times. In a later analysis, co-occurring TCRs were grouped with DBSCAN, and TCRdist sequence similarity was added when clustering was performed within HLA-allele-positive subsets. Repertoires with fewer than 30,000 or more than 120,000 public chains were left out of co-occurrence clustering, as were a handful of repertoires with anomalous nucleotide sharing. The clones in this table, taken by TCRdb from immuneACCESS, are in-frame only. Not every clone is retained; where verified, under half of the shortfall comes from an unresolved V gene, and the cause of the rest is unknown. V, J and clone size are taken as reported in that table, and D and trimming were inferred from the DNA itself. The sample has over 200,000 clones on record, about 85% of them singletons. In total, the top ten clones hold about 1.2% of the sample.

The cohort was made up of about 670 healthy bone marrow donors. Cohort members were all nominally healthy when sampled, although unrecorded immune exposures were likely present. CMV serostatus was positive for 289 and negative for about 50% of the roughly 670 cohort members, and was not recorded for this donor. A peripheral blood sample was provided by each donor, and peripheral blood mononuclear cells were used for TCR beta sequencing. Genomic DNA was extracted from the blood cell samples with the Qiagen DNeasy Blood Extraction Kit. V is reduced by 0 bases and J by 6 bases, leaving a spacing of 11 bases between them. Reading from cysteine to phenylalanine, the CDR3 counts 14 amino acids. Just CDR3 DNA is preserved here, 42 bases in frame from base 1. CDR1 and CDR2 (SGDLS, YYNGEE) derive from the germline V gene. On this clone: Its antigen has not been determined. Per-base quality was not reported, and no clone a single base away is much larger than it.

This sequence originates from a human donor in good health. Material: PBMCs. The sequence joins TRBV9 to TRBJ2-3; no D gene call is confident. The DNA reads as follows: TGTGCCAGCAGCGTAGACACCTCCGTTGATACGCAGTATTTT. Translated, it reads CASSVDTSVDTQYF.